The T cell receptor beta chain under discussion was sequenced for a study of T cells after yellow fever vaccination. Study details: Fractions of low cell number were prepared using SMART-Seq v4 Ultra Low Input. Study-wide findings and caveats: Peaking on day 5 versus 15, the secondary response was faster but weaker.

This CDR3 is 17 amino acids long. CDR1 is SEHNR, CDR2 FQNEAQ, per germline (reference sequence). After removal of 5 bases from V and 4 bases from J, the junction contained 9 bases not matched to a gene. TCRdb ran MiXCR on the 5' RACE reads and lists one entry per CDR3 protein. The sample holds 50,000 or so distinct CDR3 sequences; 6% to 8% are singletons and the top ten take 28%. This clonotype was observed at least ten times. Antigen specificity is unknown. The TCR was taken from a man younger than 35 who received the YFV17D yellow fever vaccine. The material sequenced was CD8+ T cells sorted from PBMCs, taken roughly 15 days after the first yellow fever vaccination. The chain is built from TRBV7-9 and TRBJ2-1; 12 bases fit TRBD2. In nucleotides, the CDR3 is TGTGCCAGCAGCGCCCGGACTAGCGGGACTCTATACAATGAGCAGTTCTTC. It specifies CASSARTSGTLYNEQFF.